The 12 T cell receptor beta chains given below trace back to one sample, sequenced in a study of a mutant IDH1 vaccine in newly diagnosed glioma. TCRdb keeps only in-frame clones here, not all; method: immunoSEQ multiplex PCR. Of 30,000 to 35,000 clones detected, about three fifths appear once; the ten largest clones hold 11%. Time point denoted: week 5, during vaccination. With topical imiquimod, each dose of the vaccine consisted of 300 ug of mutant IDH1 20-mer peptide. No antigen has been identified for these receptors. The sequencing used PBMCs, collected from a glioma patient whose treatment included an IDH1 peptide vaccine. These TCRs come from a woman aged 18 to 35 with glioma.

This clone turned up a few times. The CDR3 loop reads CASSTGLYTDTQYF. CDR3 sequence (DNA): TGTGCCAGCAGCACCGGGCTTTACACAGATACGCAGTATTTT. The chain combines TRBV9 with TRBJ2-3; no firm D call. There are 14 residues in the CDR3. The germline V and J ends were trimmed by 4 bases and 2 bases, with 11 bases remaining between them. CDR1 is SGDLS and CDR2 is YYNGEE in the germline V gene.

The chain couples TRBV7-9 to TRBJ2-6; no reliable D call. The ends were cut back, 3 bases at V and 0 bases at J, with 6 bases in the middle. This CDR3 is 15 amino acids long. CDR1 SEHNR and CDR2 FQNEAQ come from the germline V gene (reference sequence). The CDR3 reads CASSFENSGANVLTF. The DNA of the CDR3 is TGTGCCAGCAGCTTCGAGAACTCTGGGGCCAACGTCCTGACTTTC.

V usage is TRBV2 and J usage is TRBJ2-2; 10 bases line up with TRBD2. CDR1 is SNHLY, CDR2 FYNNEI, per germline. J was trimmed by 2 bases and V by 6 bases; bases with no gene match: 6. This CDR3 has 16 amino acids. CDR3: CASRESGRANTGELFF. The CDR3 DNA reads as TGTGCCAGCAGAGAGAGCGGGAGGGCAAACACCGGGGAGCTGTTTTTT.

The chain joins TRBV5-3 to TRBJ2-7, with D perhaps TRBD2 (6 bases). TRBV5-3 is filed as an ORF, its function uncertain. The CDR3 is 14 residues long. V was clipped by 5 bases and J by 2 bases, with 14 bases between them. CDR3 nucleotide sequence: TGTGCCAGAAGACCCGGGACTCCTACCTACGAGCAGTACTTC. Amino acids: CARRPGTPTYEQYF.

This clone is a singleton in its sample. The chain links TRBV27 to TRBJ1-1; a weak D match, TRBD1 (5 bases). CDR3 size: 14 residues. V was shortened by 2 bases and J by 4 bases, with 11 bases between the two germline ends. Per the germline V gene, CDR1 is MNHEY and CDR2 is SMNVEV (reference sequence). The CDR3 here is CASSLRGAVTEAFF. In DNA, the CDR3 is TGTGCCAGCAGTTTAAGGGGCGCGGTCACTGAAGCTTTCTTT.

This chain joins TRBV10-3 and TRBJ2-5, with 7 bases aligning to TRBD1. The CDR3 is 12 residues long. With V trimmed by 8 bases and J by 2 bases, 2 bases remained unmatched. CDR1 is ENHRY, CDR2 SYGVKD, per germline. CDR3 in DNA: TGTGCCATCCGGGACAGACAAGAGACCCAGTACTTC. Protein: CAIRDRQETQYF.

The chain has TRBV29-1 and TRBJ1-3; D is possibly TRBD1 (5 bases). V shed 7 bases and J shed 2 bases, with 15 bases lying between them. Germline CDR1 SQVTM, CDR2 ANQGSEA. This CDR3 contains 14 residues. CDR3 DNA sequence: TGCAGCGCCTCGACACTGGGGCCTGGAAACACCATATATTTT. This encodes CSASTLGPGNTIYF.

V usage is TRBV7-9 and J usage is TRBJ2-3; TRBD2 matches at 12 bases. This CDR3 is built from 19 residues. Germline V gene sequence: CDR1 SEHNR, CDR2 FQNEAQ (reference sequence). V lost 7 bases and J lost 4; bases outside the gene matches: 18. CDR3 loop: CASIPPGLAGGTGADTQYF. CDR3 sequence (DNA): TGTGCCAGCATCCCCCCTGGGCTAGCGGGAGGGACGGGGGCAGATACGCAGTATTTT.

This chain joins TRBV5-4 and TRBJ1-1; the match to TRBD1 covers 8 bases. The CDR3 sequence is 13 residues long. Per germline, CDR1 SGHNT and CDR2 YYREEE (reference sequence). Trimming at V came to 6 bases and at J to 7 bases, leaving 8 bases not matched to a gene. CDR3 in amino acids: CASTSRGRGEAFF. The CDR3 bases are TGTGCCAGCACGAGCAGGGGGCGCGGTGAAGCTTTCTTT. The full variable domain, in which reference TRBV5-4 and TRBJ1-1 provide the parts outside the CDR3, is ETGVTQSPTHLIKTRGQQVTLRCSSQSGHNTVSWYQQALGQGPQFIFQYYREEENGRGNFPPRFSGLQFPNYSSELNVNALELDDSALYLCASTSRGRGEAFFGQGTRLTVV.

This clone was detected only a few times. The genes are TRBV10-3 and TRBJ1-2, with 7 bases lining up with TRBD1. The CDR3 covers 15 residues. CDR1 and CDR2 from the germline V gene are ENHRY and SYGVKD. V shed 8 bases, J shed 6 bases, and the junction held 15 bases outside the gene matches. This CDR3 is CAIRGQEGTRNGYTF. The CDR3 DNA reads TGTGCCATCCGAGGACAGGAGGGCACAAGAAATGGCTACACCTTC.

The table lists this clone with a few counts. This rearrangement joins TRBV14 to TRBJ1-1; maybe TRBD1 (6 bases). Between the trimmed V and J ends, which lost 5 bases and 3 bases, there was a span of 16 bases. This CDR3 is 15 amino acids long. The germline V gene encodes CDR1 SGHDN and CDR2 FVKESK. This CDR3 reads CASSLITGLDTEAFF. CDR3 in DNA: TGTGCCAGCAGCTTAATTACAGGGCTGGACACTGAAGCTTTCTTT.

The J gene is TRBJ2-7, the V gene TRBV7-2, with TRBD1 identical over 7 bases. Germline values: CDR1 SGHTA, CDR2 FQGNSA. CDR3 length equals 14 residues. V lost 5 bases and J lost 0; bases outside the gene matches: 4. For the CDR3, the DNA is TGTGCCAGCAGCCCCACAGGGGTCTCCTACGAGCAGTACTTC. This translates into CASSPTGVSYEQYF.